A single sample gave rise to the 19 T cell receptor beta chains below, sequenced in a study of blood T cell repertoires in COVID-19. Data came from immunoSEQ multiplex PCR; TCRdb stores just in-frame clones and leaves some out. The sample lists about 270,000 clones; approximately 85% were seen once. Sample: peripheral blood. These receptors all come from a woman between 65 and 79 years old with acute or convalescent COVID-19.

The chain recombines TRBV7-9 with TRBJ2-7; 9 nucleotides match TRBD2. V lost 1 base, J lost 3 bases, and 7 bases stayed unmatched. From germline, CDR1 is SEHNR and CDR2 FQNEAQ (reference sequence). The CDR3 runs 16 residues. This chain's CDR3 is CASSLDQAGGRYEQYF. The CDR3 DNA reads TGTGCCAGCAGCTTAGATCAAGCGGGGGGCCGCTACGAGCAGTACTTC.

The rearrangement uses TRBV6-5 and TRBJ2-3; tentative D call: TRBD2 (7 bases). The CDR3 loop spans 13 amino acids. V was cut by 6 bases and J by 2 bases, with 9 bases left in between. Per germline, CDR1 MNHEY and CDR2 SVGAGI. CDR3 coding DNA: TGTGCCAGCAGGCGGGGGCCCACAGATACGCAGTATTTT. Protein product: CASRRGPTDTQYF.

In its sample, this clone was seen once. The chain carries TRBV19 and TRBJ1-2, with 11 nucleotides matching TRBD1. V lost 9 bases and J lost 5; bases outside the gene matches: 8. Germline loops: CDR1 LNHDA, CDR2 SQIVND (reference sequence). CDR3 size: 14 residues. The CDR3 bases are TGTGCCAGCACCGGGACAGGGGGATTATATGGCTACACCTTC. Encoded protein: CASTGTGGLYGYTF.

This sequence joins TRBV11-2 and TRBJ2-2; D is perhaps TRBD2 (6 bases). The CDR3 spans 16 residues. Trimming took 4 bases from V and 0 from J, leaving 12 bases between them. Looked up from germline, CDR1 is SGHAT and CDR2 is FQNNGV. DNA of the CDR3: TGTGCCAGCAGCTCGGGACTGGGATCGAACACCGGGGAGCTGTTTTTT. It specifies CASSSGLGSNTGELFF.

V is TRBV6-2 or TRBV6-3 and J is TRBJ1-1, with 10 bases matching TRBD1. The germline V gene encodes CDR1 MNHEY and CDR2 SVGEGT. V dropped 5 bases and J dropped 6; count of bases not matched to a gene: 12. The CDR3 is 16 residues long. In DNA, the CDR3 is TGTGCCAGCAGTAACCTTAAGACAGGGGGCGCGTCTGAAGCTTTCTTT. Protein: CASSNLKTGGASEAFF.

The rearrangement links TRBV7-3 to TRBJ2-7; TRBD2 agrees at 7 bases. In germline, CDR1 is SGHTA, CDR2 FQGTGA. Trimming took 0 bases from V and 4 from J; bases not matched to a gene: 3. The CDR3 length is 14 residues. CDR3 loop: CASSLTGGMYEQYF. CDR3 sequence (DNA): TGTGCCAGCAGCTTAACGGGGGGGATGTACGAGCAGTACTTC.

The chain employs TRBV5-4 and TRBJ2-1; perhaps TRBD1 as D (6 bases). The CDR3 extends over 15 amino acids. The V end was cut by 5 bases, the J end by 0 bases, with 12 bases between. Germline V CDR1 and CDR2: SGHNT, YYREEE (reference sequence). The CDR3 sequence: CASRRTESSYNEQFF. CDR3 nucleotides: TGTGCCAGCAGACGGACAGAGAGCTCCTACAATGAGCAGTTCTTC.

CDR3 protein: CASSLDRGNTEAFF. The CDR3 DNA reads as TGTGCCAGCAGCTTAGACAGGGGGAACACTGAAGCTTTCTTT. The rearrangement links TRBV11-2 to TRBJ1-1, with a tentative D call TRBD1 (6 bases). Per the germline V gene, CDR1 is SGHAT and CDR2 is FQNNGV. V dropped 0 bases and J dropped 1 base, with 6 bases sitting between them. The CDR3 length is 14 residues.

This clone was seen only once. This chain links TRBV7-2 with TRBJ2-5; no reliable D call. The CDR3 sequence is 13 residues long. Germline lookup yields CDR1 SGHTA and CDR2 FQGNSA. V gave up 7 bases and J gave up 2 bases, with 11 bases separating them. The CDR3 DNA reads as TGTGCCAGCACCCCCGCGCGGCAAGAGACCCAGTACTTC. This sequence encodes CASTPARQETQYF.

This clone was recorded only once. The chain recombines TRBV6-1 with TRBJ2-7; no firm D call. This CDR3 region has 11 residues. Trimming took 1 base from V and 6 from J, leaving 4 bases between them. The germline V gene encodes CDR1 MNHNS and CDR2 SASEGT. CDR3 nucleotides: TGTGCCAGCAGTGAAGTTAGCGAGCAGTACTTC. Amino acid sequence: CASSEVSEQYF.

The rearrangement joins TRBV3-1 (or the pseudogene TRBV3-2) to TRBJ2-3, with 7 positions matching TRBD2. Trimming cost V 8 bases and J 2 bases; bases outside gene matches: 4. The CDR3 runs to 13 residues. Germline CDR1 LGHDT, CDR2 YNNKEL (reference sequence). This chain's CDR3 is CASSSGVTDTQYF. In DNA form, the CDR3 reads TGTGCCAGCTCGAGCGGGGTCACAGATACGCAGTATTTT.

The V and J genes are TRBV2 and TRBJ2-7; D is possibly TRBD2 (5 bases). V lost 4 bases, J lost 4 bases, and 17 bases lay in between. The CDR3 has 15 amino acids. Germline loops: CDR1 SNHLY, CDR2 FYNNEI. The CDR3 bases are TGTGCCAGCAGTGTAGATCGGGGTAGCAGGTACGAGCAGTACTTC. The encoded protein is CASSVDRGSRYEQYF.

J is TRBJ1-1 and V is TRBV6-2 or TRBV6-3; 7 bases line up with TRBD1. The CDR3 has 15 amino acids. Trimming took 2 bases from V and 10 from J; bases not matched to a gene: 13. Germline CDR1 reads MNHEY; CDR2 reads SVGEGT. CDR3 coding DNA: TGTGCCAGCAGTTACCACACGACAGGGTTTCAAGGAGCTTTCTTT. This sequence encodes CASSYHTTGFQGAFF.

V is TRBV3-1 (or the pseudogene TRBV3-2) and J is TRBJ1-6; D perhaps matches TRBD1 (5 bases). CDR1 is LGHDT, CDR2 YNNKEL, per germline (reference sequence). The CDR3 is 14 residues long. V dropped 1 base and J dropped 11 bases, with 12 bases sitting between them. The DNA of the CDR3 is TGTGCCAGCAGCCAAGGTTCAGGGAGGGCACCCCTCCACTTT. Translation gives CASSQGSGRAPLHF.

The chain joins TRBV7-6 to TRBJ2-2, with 9 positions matching TRBD1. The trim removed 2 bases at V and 5 bases at J, leaving 6 bases unmatched. CDR3 length: 16 amino acids. CDR1 and CDR2 from the germline V gene are SGHVS and FNYEAQ. The CDR3 loop reads CASSLRDRALTGELFF. The CDR3 nucleotides are TGTGCCAGCAGCTTAAGGGACAGGGCCCTAACCGGGGAGCTGTTTTTT.

Details on this clone: Other DNA sequences within the sample encode an identical CDR3. The CDR3 DNA follows: TGTGCCAGCTCACCACTCAGGGGCACTGAAGCTTTCTTT. This translates into CASSPLRGTEAFF. This chain joins TRBV18 and TRBJ1-1; D may be TRBD1 (6 bases). Germline-derived CDR1 and CDR2 are KGHSH and LQKENI. V was cut by 1 base and J by 4 bases, with 7 bases left in between. This CDR3 contains 13 residues. The entire variable domain, with the rest obtained from reference TRBV18 and TRBJ1-1, is as follows: NAGVMQNPRHLVRRRGQEARLRCSPMKGHSHVYWYRQLPEEGLKFMVYLQKENIIDESGMPKERFSAEFPKEGPSILRIQQVVRGDSAAYFCASSPLRGTEAFFGQGTRLTVV.

V is TRBV6-5 and J is TRBJ1-3; tentatively, D is TRBD1 (5 bases). This CDR3 is 13 amino acids long. Trimming pared 5 bases from V and 4 bases from J, leaving 9 bases between. Germline CDR1 and CDR2: MNHEY and SVGAGI. DNA of the CDR3: TGTGCCAGCAGTCGGGAGGGGGGAAACACCATATATTTT. The encoded protein is CASSREGGNTIYF.

This chain uses TRBV29-1 with TRBJ2-7; no clear D gene. CDR1 SQVTM and CDR2 ANQGSEA come from the germline V gene. This CDR3 contains 14 residues. The V end was cut by 0 bases, the J end by 2 bases, with 11 bases between. The CDR3 DNA sequence: TGCAGCGTTGAAGATCGCAGTAAAGCCTACGAGCAGTACTTC. As protein: CSVEDRSKAYEQYF.

The V call is TRBV11-3, the J call TRBJ1-3; TRBD1 is a possible D gene (5 bases). The length of the CDR3 is 13 residues. V lost 3 bases and J 9 bases, leaving 12 bases between the germline ends. From germline, CDR1 is SGHNT and CDR2 YENEEA. The CDR3 DNA reads as TGTGCCAGCAGCTTTAAAGAAGGGGCCACCATATATTTT. Translating it yields CASSFKEGATIYF.